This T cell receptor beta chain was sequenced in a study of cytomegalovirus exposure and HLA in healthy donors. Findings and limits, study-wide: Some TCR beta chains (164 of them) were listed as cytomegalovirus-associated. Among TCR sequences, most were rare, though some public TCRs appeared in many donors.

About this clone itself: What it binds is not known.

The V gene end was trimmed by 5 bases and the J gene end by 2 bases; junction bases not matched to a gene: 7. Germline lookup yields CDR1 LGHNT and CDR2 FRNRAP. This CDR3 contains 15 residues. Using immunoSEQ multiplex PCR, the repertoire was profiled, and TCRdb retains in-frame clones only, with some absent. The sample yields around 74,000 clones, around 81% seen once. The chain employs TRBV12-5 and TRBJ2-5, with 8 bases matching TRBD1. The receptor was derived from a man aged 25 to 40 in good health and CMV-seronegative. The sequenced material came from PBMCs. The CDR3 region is CASGNTGTGQETQYF. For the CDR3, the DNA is TGTGCTAGTGGTAACACCGGGACAGGACAAGAGACCCAGTACTTC. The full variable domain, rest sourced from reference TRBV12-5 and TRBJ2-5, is DARVTQTPRHKVTEMGQEVTMRCQPILGHNTVFWYRQTMMQGLELLAYFRNRAPLDDSGMPKDRFSAEMPDATLATLKIQPSEPRDSAVYFCASGNTGTGQETQYFGPGTRLLVL.